This TCR beta chain was documented in a study of cytomegalovirus exposure and HLA in healthy donors. General observations from the study: Across donors, most TCRs were seen rarely, yet some public ones were widespread.

As concerns this clone: The antigen is unknown.

This CDR3 is built from 13 residues. Per germline, CDR1 MNHNS and CDR2 SASEGT. The V gene lost 5 bases and the J gene lost 8 bases, with 15 bases spanning the gap. The assay was immunoSEQ multiplex PCR, and TCRdb's table has in-frame clones only and misses some. The sample has about 220,000 clones, 80% to 85% seen once; the top ten hold about 14%. This TCR derives from a woman in her 30s in good health and CMV-seropositive. This chain joins TRBV6-1 and TRBJ1-2; a weak D match, TRBD1 (6 bases). Sequenced input: PBMCs. DNA of the CDR3: TGTGCCAGCAGTTCCCCGGGCGGGGGCGGCTACACCTTC. Encoded protein: CASSSPGGGGYTF.